The 31 T cell receptor beta chains below were found in one sample sequenced in a study of T cell repertoires in cytomegalovirus infection. TCRdb independently ran MiXCR on the reads; one entry per CDR3 protein. Of around 120,000 distinct CDR3 sequences listed, 8% to 9% are singletons. The sample consisted of PBMCs. These TCRs come from a human donor in good health (CMV status not recorded). Some clones in this sample may be carry-over from other donors' samples.

This clonotype was counted ten times or more. The V call is TRBV7-9, the J call TRBJ2-1, with D perhaps given as TRBD1 or TRBD2 (5 bases each). V dropped 11 bases and J dropped 4 bases, with 12 bases sitting between them. The CDR3 consists of 12 residues. The V gene's germline CDR1 is SEHNR and CDR2 FQNEAQ (reference sequence). For the CDR3, the DNA is TGTGCCTGCCGGGACGCTTACAATGAGCAGTTCTTC. Protein sequence: CACRDAYNEQFF.

This clonotype was counted at least ten times. This sequence joins TRBV7-2 and TRBJ1-3; D might be TRBD1 (5 bases). There are 16 residues in the CDR3. V dropped 3 bases and J dropped 0 bases, with 12 bases sitting between them. Germline loops: CDR1 SGHTA, CDR2 FQGNSA. The CDR3, as DNA: TGTGCCAGCAGCTTGGGACCGACGAGCTCTGGAAACACCATATATTTT. This codes for CASSLGPTSSGNTIYF.

Ten or more counts support this clonotype. The V call is TRBV12-3 or TRBV12-4, the J call TRBJ1-1; D ambiguous. CDR3 length: 13 amino acids. Deletions cut 2 bases from V and 4 bases from J, with 8 bases between. CDR3 DNA sequence: TGTGCCAGCAGTTTAAGTAGCGTCACTGAAGCTTTCTTT. Translated: CASSLSSVTEAFF.

This clonotype was counted at least ten times. The chain is built from TRBV28 and TRBJ1-4; 9 nucleotides line up with TRBD1. The length of the CDR3 is 15 residues. The V segment lost 11 bases and the J segment 5 bases; nucleotides outside the gene matches: 12. Germline V CDR1 and CDR2: MDHEN, SYDVKM. CDR3 in amino acids: CAVLASGTGNEKLFF. CDR3 in DNA: TGTGCCGTATTAGCCTCCGGGACAGGGAATGAAAAACTGTTTTTT.

This clonotype was recorded many times. The V gene is TRBV28, the J gene TRBJ1-2; 10 bases match TRBD1. The ends lost 1 base at V and 3 bases at J; junction bases unmatched: 8. CDR3 length: 17 residues. The germline V gene encodes CDR1 MDHEN and CDR2 SYDVKM. CDR3 coding DNA: TGTGCCAGCAGTTTATTATCACCGGGACAGGGGCACTATGGCTACACCTTC. Its translation is CASSLLSPGQGHYGYTF.

This clonotype was counted many times. The gene calls are TRBV28 and TRBJ1-2; D is possibly TRBD1 (5 bases). The V end lost 4 bases, the J end lost 0 bases, and 12 bases lay between the germline ends. In germline, CDR1 is MDHEN, CDR2 SYDVKM. The CDR3 length is 15 residues. The DNA for the CDR3 is TGTGCCAGCAGTTCCTACCCGACAGCTAACTATGGCTACACCTTC. Protein sequence: CASSSYPTANYGYTF.

This clonotype was seen a handful of times. The rearrangement uses TRBV29-1 and TRBJ2-3, with 11 bases fitting TRBD2. V lost 7 bases to trimming and J lost 4 bases; unmatched junction nucleotides: 7. This CDR3 comprises 14 residues. Germline CDR1 reads SQVTM; CDR2 reads ANQGSEA. CDR3 in DNA: TGCAGCGCCCAGACTAGCGGGGCGTCAGATACGCAGTATTTT. Translating gives CSAQTSGASDTQYF.

Note on this clonotype: This may come from a read error, since a much larger clone is one base off. This likely comes from a read error, as the CDR3 has no conserved phenylalanine or tryptophan at its end. The chain combines TRBV25-1 with TRBJ1-3; D not resolved. Germline CDR1 is MGHDK and CDR2 is SYGVNS. The length of the CDR3 is 14 residues. The V end was cut by 4 bases, the J end by 0 bases, with 7 bases between. The CDR3 nucleotides are TGTGCCAGCAGTGGATGGAACTCTGGAAACACCATATATCTT. As protein: CASSGWNSGNTIYL.

The table lists this clonotype with many counts. The V and J genes are TRBV28 and TRBJ1-4; D might be TRBD1 (5 bases). V dropped 8 bases and J dropped 3 bases, with 16 bases sitting between them. CDR1 MDHEN and CDR2 SYDVKM come from the germline V gene. The CDR3 runs 15 residues. This chain's CDR3 is CASGQGAEANEKLFF. The CDR3 coding sequence is TGTGCCAGCGGACAAGGGGCGGAGGCTAATGAAAAACTGTTTTTT.

This clonotype has a count of ten or more. V gene TRBV12-3 or TRBV12-4 combines with J gene TRBJ2-7; D is unresolved. This CDR3 is built from 14 residues. Trimming shortened V by 6 bases and J by 2 bases, and 14 bases separated the two germline ends. In DNA, the CDR3 is TGTGCCAGCAGCTACCCGAGGATCCCCTACGAGCAGTACTTC. Protein product: CASSYPRIPYEQYF.

This clonotype showed up many times. The chain employs TRBV2 and TRBJ1-1, with 8 bases identical to TRBD1. The CDR3 covers 13 residues. The germline V gene encodes CDR1 SNHLY and CDR2 FYNNEI. J was trimmed by 2 bases and V by 8 bases; bases with no gene match: 4. The CDR3 region has the DNA TGTGCCAGCGGGACAGGATTAAACACTGAAGCTTTCTTT. Its translation is CASGTGLNTEAFF.

In this sample, this clonotype turned up many times. This sequence joins TRBV2 and TRBJ2-3; D is ambiguous. V was cut by 7 bases and J by 2 bases, with 10 bases left in between. The germline CDR1 and CDR2 sequences are SNHLY and FYNNEI. The CDR3 length is 13 residues. CDR3 region: CASKGRPTDTQYF. The CDR3 DNA reads TGTGCCAGCAAAGGTAGACCCACAGATACGCAGTATTTT. Filled out from reference TRBV2 and TRBJ2-3, the complete variable domain reads EPEVTQTPSHQVTQMGQEVILRCVPISNHLYFYWYRQILGQKVEFLVSFYNNEISEKSEIFDDQFSVERPDGSNFTLKIRSTKLEDSAMYFCASKGRPTDTQYFGPGTRLTVL.

This clonotype showed up many times. This chain connects TRBV7-2 to TRBJ2-5; D is perhaps TRBD2 (5 bases). The germline CDR1 and CDR2 sequences are SGHTA and FQGNSA. The CDR3 contains 14 residues. V shed 2 bases and J shed 1 base, with 8 bases lying between them. CDR3 sequence: CASSLSGSQETQYF. DNA of the CDR3: TGTGCCAGCAGCTTAAGCGGATCCCAAGAGACCCAGTACTTC. Supplemented by reference TRBV7-2 and TRBJ2-5, the full variable domain reads GAGVSQSPSNKVTEKGKDVELRCDPISGHTALYWYRQSLGQGLEFLIYFQGNSAPDKSGLPSDRFSAERTGGSVSTLTIQRTQQEDSAVYLCASSLSGSQETQYFGPGTRLLVL.

In the case of this clonotype: Possible read error: a much larger clone is one base away. The J gene is TRBJ2-5, the V gene TRBV28; D gene ambiguous. In germline, CDR1 is MDHEN, CDR2 SYDVKM. This CDR3 comprises 11 residues. Here the CDR3 DNA reads TGTGCCAGCCGTTTCGTGGAGACCCAGTACTTC. Translating it yields CASRFVETQYF.

This clonotype has at least ten counts. The chain uses TRBV12-3 or TRBV12-4 and TRBJ2-7; the D gene is possibly TRBD2 (6 bases). Trimming took off 2 bases at V and 6 bases at J, with 17 bases between the two ends. This CDR3 is 15 amino acids long. The CDR3 here is CASSLRGGRNSEQYF. The CDR3 region has the DNA TGTGCCAGCAGTTTACGCGGAGGGAGAAATTCCGAGCAGTACTTC.

The chain links TRBV19 to TRBJ1-2; tentatively, D is TRBD1 (5 bases). Germline V gene sequence: CDR1 LNHDA, CDR2 SQIVND (reference sequence). The CDR3 contains 14 residues. V was clipped by 7 bases and J by 3 bases, with 15 bases between them. CDR3 bases: TGTGCCAGTATCCCCGGGACGGCTTACTATGGCTACACCTTC. Translated: CASIPGTAYYGYTF. Complete variable domain (other parts from reference TRBV19 and TRBJ1-2): DGGITQSPKYLFRKEGQNVTLSCEQNLNHDAMYWYRQDPGQGLRLIYYSQIVNDFQKGDIAEGYSVSREKKESFPLTVTSAQKNPTAFYLCASIPGTAYYGYTFGSGTRLTVV.

This clonotype was counted a few times. The chain links TRBV20-1 to TRBJ2-1, with TRBD1 matching over 7 bases. The J segment lost 2 bases and the V segment lost 5 bases, leaving 3 bases of the junction unmatched. Germline assignment: CDR1 DFQATT and CDR2 SNEGSKA (reference sequence). This CDR3 is built from 13 residues. CDR3 in amino acids: CSAPGQTYNEQFF. The DNA for the CDR3 is TGCAGTGCTCCGGGACAGACCTACAATGAGCAGTTCTTC.

This clonotype showed up many times. The chain recombines TRBV5-6 with TRBJ1-1, with a possible D match to TRBD1 (6 bases). Trimming took 1 base from V and 4 from J, leaving 11 bases between them. The CDR3 runs to 14 residues. From germline, CDR1 is SGHDT and CDR2 YYEEEE. CDR3 DNA: TGTGCCAGCAGCTTGACGACCAGGGGCACTGAAGCTTTCTTT. Its protein product is CASSLTTRGTEAFF.

V is TRBV7-9 and J is TRBJ1-5; tentatively, D is TRBD1 (5 bases). The germline CDR1 and CDR2 sequences are SEHNR and FQNEAQ (reference sequence). Trimming stripped 0 bases from V and 3 bases from J, with 12 bases between. The CDR3 has 16 residues. The CDR3 protein is CASSLASGGINQPQHF. The DNA for the CDR3 is TGTGCCAGCAGCTTAGCATCGGGGGGAATCAATCAGCCCCAGCATTTT. Full variable domain (outside the CDR3, taken from reference TRBV7-9 and TRBJ1-5): DTGVSQNPRHKITKRGQNVTFRCDPISEHNRLYWYRQTLGQGPEFLTYFQNEAQLEKSRLLSDRFSAERPKGSFSTLEIQRTEQGDSAMYLCASSLASGGINQPQHFGDGTRLSIL.

This clonotype was seen repeatedly, ten times or more. The chain joins TRBV7-6 to TRBJ2-3; the match to TRBD1 covers 9 bases. The germline V gene has CDR1 SGHVS and CDR2 FNYEAQ. After removal of 5 bases from V and 4 bases from J, the junction contained 7 bases not matched to a gene. The CDR3 is 15 amino acids. Here the CDR3 DNA reads TGTGCCAGCAGCCTCGGGACAGGGAGCTCAGATACGCAGTATTTT. Translation: CASSLGTGSSDTQYF.

This clonotype appeared many times. The rearrangement uses TRBV20-1 and TRBJ1-3; D is possibly TRBD1 (6 bases). The CDR3 consists of 13 residues. Trimming stripped 5 bases from V and 0 bases from J, with 8 bases between. Per germline, CDR1 DFQATT and CDR2 SNEGSKA (reference sequence). CDR3: CSARTVSGNTIYF. The DNA for the CDR3 is TGCAGTGCTCGGACAGTCTCTGGAAACACCATATATTTT.

With respect to this clonotype: A read error may produce the germline difference seen at one junction end. The chain combines TRBV6-5 with TRBJ2-5; TRBD1 matches at 9 bases. This CDR3 region has 13 residues. The germline gives CDR1 MNHEY, CDR2 SVGAGI. CDR3 coding DNA: TGTGCCAGCAGTTCCTGGACAGGGGAGACCCAGTGCTTC. Its protein product is CASSSWTGETQCF.

V and J are TRBV19 and TRBJ2-2; tentatively, D is TRBD1 (6 bases). Trimming pared 5 bases from V and 4 bases from J, leaving 14 bases between. Germline CDR1 and CDR2: LNHDA and SQIVND (reference sequence). This CDR3 comprises 15 residues. CDR3 in amino acids: CASSLGALTTGELFF. DNA for the CDR3: TGTGCCAGTAGTCTGGGGGCGCTGACCACCGGGGAGCTGTTTTTT.

This clonotype was observed a few times. V and J are TRBV20-1 and TRBJ1-3; D is unclear. Germline CDR1 is DFQATT and CDR2 is SNEGSKA (reference sequence). There are 15 residues in the CDR3. The V and J ends lost 5 bases and 0 bases respectively, with 14 bases between them. Here the CDR3 reads CSAPGTRGSGNTIYF. For the CDR3, the DNA is TGCAGTGCTCCCGGTACCCGCGGCTCTGGAAACACCATATATTTT.

This clonotype was counted at least ten times. The genes are TRBV11-2 and TRBJ2-3, with 7 bases identical to TRBD2. Trimming took 1 base from V and 2 from J; bases not matched to a gene: 3. There are 15 residues in the CDR3. CDR1 SGHAT and CDR2 FQNNGV come from the germline V gene. CDR3 loop: CASSLGAGPTDTQYF. The CDR3 DNA follows: TGTGCCAGCAGCTTAGGAGCGGGGCCCACAGATACGCAGTATTTT. The complete variable domain, with remaining parts taken from reference TRBV11-2 and TRBJ2-3, reads EAGVAQSPRYKIIEKRQSVAFWCNPISGHATLYWYQQILGQGPKLLIQFQNNGVVDDSQLPKDRFSAERLKGVDSTLKIQPAKLEDSAVYLCASSLGAGPTDTQYFGPGTRLTVL.

This clonotype was observed at least ten times. V is TRBV28 and J is TRBJ2-3, with D perhaps given as TRBD1 or TRBD2 (5 bases each). Per the germline V gene, CDR1 is MDHEN and CDR2 is SYDVKM. The CDR3 spans 15 residues. The germline V and J ends were trimmed by 6 bases and 1 base, with 14 bases remaining between them. CDR3 coding DNA: TGTGCCAGCAGCGGCCGGCTGGGGGGCACAGATACGCAGTATTTT. Amino acids: CASSGRLGGTDTQYF.

The sample holds a few counts of this clonotype. This chain connects TRBV2 to TRBJ2-5; 11 bases are a match to TRBD1. The germline gives CDR1 SNHLY, CDR2 FYNNEI. V was clipped by 8 bases and J by 4 bases; unmatched bases: 3. CDR3 length: 13 amino acids. CDR3 loop: CASVDRGRETQYF. CDR3 in DNA: TGTGCCAGCGTGGACAGGGGGCGAGAGACCCAGTACTTC.

This clonotype was recorded at least ten times. The gene calls are TRBV20-1 and TRBJ2-7; 7 nucleotides agree with TRBD1. V lost 1 base, J lost 2 bases, and 8 bases stayed unmatched. Germline V gene sequence: CDR1 DFQATT, CDR2 SNEGSKA (reference sequence). The CDR3 is 15 amino acids. Here the CDR3 DNA reads TGCAGTGCTAGAGGACAGGGTGAATTGCCCTACGAGCAGTACTTC. Protein product: CSARGQGELPYEQYF.

The DNA of the CDR3 is TGCAGCGTTGTGGGAGGGACATCGCAAGAGACCCAGTACTTC. Translation gives CSVVGGTSQETQYF. The chain links TRBV29-1 to TRBJ2-5; perhaps TRBD2 as D (7 bases). Germline assignment: CDR1 SQVTM and CDR2 ANQGSEA. V was pared by 4 bases and J by 2 bases, with 14 bases between. The CDR3 length is 14 residues.

This clonotype appeared many times. This chain links TRBV7-9 with TRBJ2-3, with 12 bases fitting TRBD2. CDR3 length equals 18 residues. After removal of 3 bases from V and 0 bases from J, the junction contained 7 bases not matched to a gene. Germline lookup yields CDR1 SEHNR and CDR2 FQNEAQ (reference sequence). The CDR3: CASSFPTSGGSSTDTQYF. CDR3 nucleotides: TGTGCCAGCAGCTTCCCGACTAGCGGGGGCTCTAGCACAGATACGCAGTATTTT. Based on the CDR3 plus reference TRBV7-9 and TRBJ2-3, the full variable domain is DTGVSQNPRHKITKRGQNVTFRCDPISEHNRLYWYRQTLGQGPEFLTYFQNEAQLEKSRLLSDRFSAERPKGSFSTLEIQRTEQGDSAMYLCASSFPTSGGSSTDTQYFGPGTRLTVL.

With regard to this clonotype: No conserved phenylalanine or tryptophan ends this CDR3, so it is likely a read error. The rearrangement links TRBV5-3 to TRBJ2-1; possible D gene TRBD1, 6 bases. TRBV5-3 carries the ORF label, with uncertain function. Trimming cost V 8 bases and J 9 bases, with 12 bases left between them. The CDR3 extends over 11 amino acids. CDR3: CASSKGVEQFL. The CDR3 DNA follows: TGTGCCAGCAGCAAGGGGGTTGAGCAGTTCTTA.